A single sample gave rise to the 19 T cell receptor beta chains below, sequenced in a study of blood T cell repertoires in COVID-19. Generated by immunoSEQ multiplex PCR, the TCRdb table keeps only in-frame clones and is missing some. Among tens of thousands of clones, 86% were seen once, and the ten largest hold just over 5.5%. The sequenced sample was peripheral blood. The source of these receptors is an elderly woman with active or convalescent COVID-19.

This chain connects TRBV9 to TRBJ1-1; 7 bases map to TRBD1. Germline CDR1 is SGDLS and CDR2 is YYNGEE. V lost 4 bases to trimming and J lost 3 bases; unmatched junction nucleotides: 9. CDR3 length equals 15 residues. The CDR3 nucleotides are TGTGCCAGCAGCCCACAAGGACAGGTCCACACTGAAGCTTTCTTT. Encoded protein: CASSPQGQVHTEAFF.

In DNA form, the CDR3 reads TGTGCCAGTAGTGCGAGGGTTGCCTCGAACACCGGGGAGCTGTTTTTT. This translates into CASSARVASNTGELFF. This chain links TRBV19 with TRBJ2-2; weak D call: TRBD2 (5 bases). This CDR3 has 16 amino acids. The germline CDR1 and CDR2 sequences are LNHDA and SQIVND (reference sequence). Trimming shortened V by 5 bases and J by 0 bases, and 13 bases separated the two germline ends.

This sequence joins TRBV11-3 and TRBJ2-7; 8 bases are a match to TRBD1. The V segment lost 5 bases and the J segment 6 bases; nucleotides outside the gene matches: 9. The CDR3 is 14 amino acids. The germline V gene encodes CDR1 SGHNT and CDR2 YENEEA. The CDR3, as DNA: TGTGCCAGCAGCACAGACGGCAGGGGGCGCGAGCAGTACTTC. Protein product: CASSTDGRGREQYF.

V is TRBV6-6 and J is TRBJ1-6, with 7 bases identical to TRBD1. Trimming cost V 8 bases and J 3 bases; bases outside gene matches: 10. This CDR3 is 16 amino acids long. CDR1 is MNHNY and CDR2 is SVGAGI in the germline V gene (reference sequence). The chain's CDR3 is CASLIGGVGYNSPLHF. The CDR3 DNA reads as TGTGCCAGCTTGATAGGGGGCGTAGGCTATAATTCACCCCTCCACTTT.

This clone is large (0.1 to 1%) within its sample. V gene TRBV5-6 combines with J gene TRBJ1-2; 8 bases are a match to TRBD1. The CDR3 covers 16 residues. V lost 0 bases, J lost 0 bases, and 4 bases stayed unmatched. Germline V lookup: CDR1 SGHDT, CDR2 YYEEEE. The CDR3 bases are TGTGCCAGCAGCTTGGGGGACAGGCCAGCTAACTATGGCTACACCTTC. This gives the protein CASSLGDRPANYGYTF.

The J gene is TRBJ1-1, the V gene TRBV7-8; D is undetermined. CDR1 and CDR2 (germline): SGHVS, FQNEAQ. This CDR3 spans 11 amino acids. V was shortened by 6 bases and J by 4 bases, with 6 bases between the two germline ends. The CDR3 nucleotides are TGTGCCAGCAGGAGCCCCACTGAAGCTTTCTTT. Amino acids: CASRSPTEAFF.

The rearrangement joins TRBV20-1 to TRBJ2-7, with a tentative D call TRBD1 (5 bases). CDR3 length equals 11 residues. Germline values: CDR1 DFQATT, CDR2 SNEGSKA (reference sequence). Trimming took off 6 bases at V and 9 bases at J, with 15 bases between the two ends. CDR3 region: CSATGQARQYF. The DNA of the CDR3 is TGCAGTGCAACAGGTCAGGCCCGGCAGTACTTC.

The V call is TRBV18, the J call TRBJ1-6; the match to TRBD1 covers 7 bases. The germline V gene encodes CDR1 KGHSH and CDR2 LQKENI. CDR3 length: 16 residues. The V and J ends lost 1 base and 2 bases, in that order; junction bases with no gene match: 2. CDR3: CASSPQGAAYNSPLHF. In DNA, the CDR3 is TGTGCCAGCTCACCACAGGGGGCCGCCTATAATTCACCCCTCCACTTT.

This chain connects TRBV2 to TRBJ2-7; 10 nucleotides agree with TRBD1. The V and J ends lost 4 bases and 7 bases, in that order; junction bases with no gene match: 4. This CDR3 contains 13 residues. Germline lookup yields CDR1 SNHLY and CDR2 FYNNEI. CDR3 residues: CASSGDRGKEQYF. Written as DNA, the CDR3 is TGTGCCAGCAGTGGGGACAGGGGTAAAGAGCAGTACTTC. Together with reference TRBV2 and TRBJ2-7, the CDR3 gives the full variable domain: EPEVTQTPSHQVTQMGQEVILRCVPISNHLYFYWYRQILGQKVEFLVSFYNNEISEKSEIFDDQFSVERPDGSNFTLKIRSTKLEDSAMYFCASSGDRGKEQYFGPGTRLTVT.

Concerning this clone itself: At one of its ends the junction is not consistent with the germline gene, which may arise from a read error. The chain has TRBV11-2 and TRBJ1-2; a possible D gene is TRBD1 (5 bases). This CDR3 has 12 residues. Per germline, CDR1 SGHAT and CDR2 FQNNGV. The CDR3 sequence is CASSLVLGDGGF. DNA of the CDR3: TGTGCCAGCAGCTTAGTCTTAGGAGACGGGGGATTC.

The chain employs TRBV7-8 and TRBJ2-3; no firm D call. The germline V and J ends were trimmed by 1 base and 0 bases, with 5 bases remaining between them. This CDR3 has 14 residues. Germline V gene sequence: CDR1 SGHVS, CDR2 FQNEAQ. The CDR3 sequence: CASSLGSSTDTQYF. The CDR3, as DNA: TGTGCCAGCAGCTTAGGGAGTAGCACAGATACGCAGTATTTT.

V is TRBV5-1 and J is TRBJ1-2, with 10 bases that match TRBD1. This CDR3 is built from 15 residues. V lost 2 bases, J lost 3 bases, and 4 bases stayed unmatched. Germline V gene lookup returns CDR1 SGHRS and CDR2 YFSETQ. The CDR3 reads CASSFAGTGDYGYTF. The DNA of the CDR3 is TGCGCCAGCAGCTTCGCCGGGACAGGGGACTATGGCTACACCTTC.

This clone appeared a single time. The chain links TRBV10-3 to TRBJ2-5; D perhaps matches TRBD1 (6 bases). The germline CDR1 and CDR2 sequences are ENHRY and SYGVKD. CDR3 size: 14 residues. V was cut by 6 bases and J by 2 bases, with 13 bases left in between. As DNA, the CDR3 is TGTGCCATCAGGGAAACCGGACAGCAAGAGACCCAGTACTTC. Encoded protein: CAIRETGQQETQYF.

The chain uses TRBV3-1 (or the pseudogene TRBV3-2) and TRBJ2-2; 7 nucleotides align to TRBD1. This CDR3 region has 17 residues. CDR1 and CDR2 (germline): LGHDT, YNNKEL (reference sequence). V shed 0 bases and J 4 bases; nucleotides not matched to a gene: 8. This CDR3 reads CASSQDRRGRGTGELFF. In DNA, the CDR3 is TGTGCCAGCAGCCAAGATAGAAGGGGGCGTGGCACCGGGGAGCTGTTTTTT.

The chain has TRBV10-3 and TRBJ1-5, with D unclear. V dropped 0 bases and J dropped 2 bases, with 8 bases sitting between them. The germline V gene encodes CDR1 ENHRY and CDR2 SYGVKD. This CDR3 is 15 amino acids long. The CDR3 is CAISESMGGNQPQHF. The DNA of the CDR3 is TGTGCCATCAGTGAGTCGATGGGAGGCAATCAGCCCCAGCATTTT.

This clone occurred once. The CDR3 protein is CASSPTRQGSEQFF. The CDR3 DNA reads as TGTGCCAGCTCACCAACCCGACAGGGAAGTGAGCAGTTCTTC. The chain couples TRBV18 to TRBJ2-1, with 7 bases matching TRBD1. The V gene end was trimmed by 2 bases and the J gene end by 9 bases; junction bases not matched to a gene: 7. This CDR3 has 14 residues. Looked up from germline, CDR1 is KGHSH and CDR2 is LQKENI.

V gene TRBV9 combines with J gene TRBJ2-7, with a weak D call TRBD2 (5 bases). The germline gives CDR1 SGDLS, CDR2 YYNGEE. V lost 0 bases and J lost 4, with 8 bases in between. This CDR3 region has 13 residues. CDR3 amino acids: CASSVGAGYEQYF. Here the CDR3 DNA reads TGTGCCAGCAGCGTAGGGGCGGGTTACGAGCAGTACTTC.

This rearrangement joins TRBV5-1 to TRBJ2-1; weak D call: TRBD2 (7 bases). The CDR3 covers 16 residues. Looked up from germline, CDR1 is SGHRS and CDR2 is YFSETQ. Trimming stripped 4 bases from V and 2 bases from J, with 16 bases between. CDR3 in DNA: TGCGCCAGCAGCCCCCAAGGGGGAGGGCCCTACAATGAGCAGTTCTTC. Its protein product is CASSPQGGGPYNEQFF.

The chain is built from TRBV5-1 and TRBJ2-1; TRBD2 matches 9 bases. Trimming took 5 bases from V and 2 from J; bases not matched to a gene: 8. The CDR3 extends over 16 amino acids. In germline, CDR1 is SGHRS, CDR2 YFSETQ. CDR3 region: CASSPGVAGAYNEQFF. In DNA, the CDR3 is TGCGCCAGCAGTCCCGGGGTAGCGGGAGCCTACAATGAGCAGTTCTTC.